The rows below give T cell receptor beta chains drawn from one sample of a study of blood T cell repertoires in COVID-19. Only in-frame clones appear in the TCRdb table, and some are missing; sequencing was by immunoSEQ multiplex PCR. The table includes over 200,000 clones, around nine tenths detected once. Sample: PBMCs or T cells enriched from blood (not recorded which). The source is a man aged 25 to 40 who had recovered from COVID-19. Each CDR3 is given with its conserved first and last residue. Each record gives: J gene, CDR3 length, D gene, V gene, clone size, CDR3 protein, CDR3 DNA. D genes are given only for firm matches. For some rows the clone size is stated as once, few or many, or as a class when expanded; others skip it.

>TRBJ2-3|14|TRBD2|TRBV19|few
CASKGGGAGDTQYF
TGTGCCAGTAAAGGCGGGGGGGCCGGAGATACGCAGTATTTT
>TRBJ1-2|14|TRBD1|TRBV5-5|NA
CASSLIQGAGGYTF
TGTGCCAGCAGCCTAATACAGGGGGCGGGTGGCTACACCTTC
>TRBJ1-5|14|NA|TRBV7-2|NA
CASSPHSGNQPQHF
TGTGCCAGCAGCCCACATTCAGGCAATCAGCCCCAGCATTTT
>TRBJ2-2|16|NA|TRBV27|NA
CASSLFVYSNTGELFF
TGTGCCAGCAGTTTATTTGTCTATTCGAACACCGGGGAGCTGTTTTTT
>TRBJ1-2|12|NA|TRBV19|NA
CASSTGPYGYTF
TGTGCCAGTAGTACAGGCCCTTATGGCTACACCTTC
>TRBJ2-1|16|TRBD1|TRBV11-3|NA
CASSPRTGRSYNEQFF
TGTGCCAGCAGTCCTCGGACAGGGCGCTCCTACAATGAGCAGTTCTTC
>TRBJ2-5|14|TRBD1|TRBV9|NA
CASSVTGVGETQYF
TGTGCCAGCAGCGTGACAGGGGTCGGGGAGACCCAGTACTTC
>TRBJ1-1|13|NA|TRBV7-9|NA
CASSWTANTEAFF
TGTGCCAGCAGCTGGACAGCGAACACTGAAGCTTTCTTT
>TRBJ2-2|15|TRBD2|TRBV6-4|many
CASSETSGSTGELFF
TGTGCCAGCAGTGAGACTAGCGGGAGCACCGGGGAGCTGTTTTTT
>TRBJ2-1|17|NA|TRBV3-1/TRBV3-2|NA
CASSQDKWEALRNEQFF
TGTGCCAGCAGCCAAGATAAATGGGAGGCCCTACGGAATGAGCAGTTCTTC
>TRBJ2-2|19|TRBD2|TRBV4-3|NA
CASSQDRGGNVEGTGELFF
TGCGCCAGCAGCCAAGATCGGGGGGGTAACGTAGAGGGTACCGGGGAGCTGTTTTTT
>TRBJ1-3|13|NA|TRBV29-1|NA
CSVLRDSGNTIYF
TGCAGCGTTCTCAGGGACTCTGGAAACACCATATATTTT
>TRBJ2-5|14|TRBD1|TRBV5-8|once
CASSPRTGYETQYF
TGTGCCAGCAGCCCCAGGACAGGGTATGAGACCCAGTACTTC
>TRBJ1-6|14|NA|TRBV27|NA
CASSLSDKNSPLHF
TGTGCCAGCAGTCTGTCGGACAAAAATTCACCCCTCCACTTT
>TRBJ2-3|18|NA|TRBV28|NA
CASSVIAVRVVGPDTQYF
TGTGCCAGCAGCGTCATTGCGGTACGAGTGGTGGGGCCAGATACGCAGTATTTT
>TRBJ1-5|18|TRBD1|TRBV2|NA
CASSGMTGARMGNQPQHF
TGTGCCAGCAGTGGAATGACAGGGGCTCGGATGGGCAATCAGCCCCAGCATTTT
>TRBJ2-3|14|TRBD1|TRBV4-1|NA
CASSHRTGSDTQYF
TGCGCCAGCAGCCACCGGACAGGGTCGGATACGCAGTATTTT
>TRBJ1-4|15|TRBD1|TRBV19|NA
CASFRGQGFGEKLFF
TGTGCCAGTTTTCGGGGACAGGGGTTCGGTGAAAAACTGTTTTTT
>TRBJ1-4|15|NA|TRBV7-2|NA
CASSSTGSTNEKLFF
TGTGCCAGCAGCTCCACAGGGTCAACTAATGAAAAACTGTTTTTT
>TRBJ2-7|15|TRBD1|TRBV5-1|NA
CASSETGAFTYEQYF
TGCGCCAGCAGCGAGACAGGGGCATTCACCTACGAGCAGTACTTC
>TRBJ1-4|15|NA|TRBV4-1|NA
CASSQAHTETEKLFF
TGCGCCAGCAGCCAAGCCCATACAGAAACTGAAAAACTGTTTTTT
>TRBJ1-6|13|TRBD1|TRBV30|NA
CAWNDRGNSPLHF
TGTGCCTGGAATGACAGGGGGAATTCACCCCTCCACTTT
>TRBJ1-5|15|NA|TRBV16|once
CASSQSSEGRQPQHF
TGTGCCAGCAGCCAATCCTCTGAGGGGAGGCAGCCCCAGCATTTT
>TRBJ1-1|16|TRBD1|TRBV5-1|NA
CASSSGDRGWNTEAFF
TGCGCCAGCAGCTCCGGGGACAGGGGCTGGAACACTGAAGCTTTCTTT
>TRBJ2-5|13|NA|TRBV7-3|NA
CASSPRPSETQYF
TGTGCCAGCAGCCCGCGGCCATCAGAGACCCAGTACTTC
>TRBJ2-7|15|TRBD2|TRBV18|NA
CASSPTGTSDYEQYF
TGTGCCAGCTCACCCACTGGAACTAGCGATTACGAGCAGTACTTC
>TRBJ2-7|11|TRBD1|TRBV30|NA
CAHRGLYEQYF
TGTGCCCACAGGGGGCTCTACGAGCAGTACTTC
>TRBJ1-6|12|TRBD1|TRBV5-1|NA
CASSEQGAPLHF
TGCGCCAGCAGCGAGCAGGGGGCACCCCTCCACTTT
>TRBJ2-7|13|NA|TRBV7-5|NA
CARSWGVLYEQYF
TGTGCCAGAAGCTGGGGGGTTTTGTACGAGCAGTACTTC
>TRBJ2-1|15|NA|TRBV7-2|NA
CASSPRTSTLAEQFF
TGTGCCAGCAGCCCTCGAACCTCCACCTTGGCTGAGCAGTTCTTC
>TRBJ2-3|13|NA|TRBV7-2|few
CASSQSYTDTQYF
TGTGCCAGCAGTCAGTCATACACAGATACGCAGTATTTT
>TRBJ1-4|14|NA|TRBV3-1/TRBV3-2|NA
CASSQVRGNEKLFF
TGTGCCAGCAGCCAAGTCAGGGGTAATGAAAAACTGTTTTTT
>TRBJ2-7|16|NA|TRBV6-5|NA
CASSYSLGQSGYEQYF
TGTGCCAGCAGTTACTCCTTAGGACAGTCTGGCTACGAGCAGTACTTC
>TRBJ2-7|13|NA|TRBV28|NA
CAIGRDTSYEQYF
TGTGCCATCGGCCGGGACACCTCCTACGAGCAGTACTTC
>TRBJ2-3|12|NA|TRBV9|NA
CASSVQGNTQYF
TGTGCCAGCAGCGTACAGGGGAATACGCAGTATTTT
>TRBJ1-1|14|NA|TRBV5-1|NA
CASSFFQAPTEAFF
TGCGCCAGCAGCTTCTTTCAGGCTCCTACTGAAGCTTTCTTT
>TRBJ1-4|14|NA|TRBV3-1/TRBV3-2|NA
CASSRTEGYEKLFF
TGTGCCAGCAGCCGGACGGAGGGATATGAAAAACTGTTTTTT
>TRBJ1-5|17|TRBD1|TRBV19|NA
CASSTRDRGQSNQPQHF
TGTGCCAGTAGTACCCGGGACAGGGGGCAAAGCAATCAGCCCCAGCATTTT
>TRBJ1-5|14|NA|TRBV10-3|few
CAISDRVSNQPQHF
TGTGCCATCAGTGACAGGGTTAGCAATCAGCCCCAGCATTTT
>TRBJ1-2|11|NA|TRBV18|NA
CASSPSYGYTF
TGTGCCAGCTCACCCAGCTATGGCTACACCTTC
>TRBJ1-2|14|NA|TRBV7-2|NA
CASSLGQSNYGYTF
TGTGCCAGCAGCTTAGGACAGAGCAACTATGGCTACACCTTC
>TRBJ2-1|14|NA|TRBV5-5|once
CASSKTRVLNEQFF
TGTGCCAGCAGCAAAACCAGGGTGCTAAATGAGCAGTTCTTC
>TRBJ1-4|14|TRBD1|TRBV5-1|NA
CASSRTGAGEKLFF
TGCGCCAGCAGCAGAACAGGGGCGGGTGAAAAACTGTTTTTT
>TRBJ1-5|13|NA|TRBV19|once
CASSTGFNQPQHF
TGTGCCAGTAGTACAGGTTTCAATCAGCCCCAGCATTTT
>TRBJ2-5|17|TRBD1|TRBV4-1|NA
CASSQGRTGSTRETQYF
TGCGCCAGCAGCCAAGGCCGGACAGGGTCCACCCGGGAGACCCAGTACTTC
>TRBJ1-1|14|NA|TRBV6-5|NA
CASSSTAKNTEAFF
TGTGCCAGCAGTTCGACAGCCAAGAACACTGAAGCTTTCTTT